These 20 T cell receptor beta chains share one sample of origin, sequenced in a study of blood T cell repertoires in COVID-19. TCRdb's table, derived via immunoSEQ multiplex PCR, lists solely in-frame clones and lacks some. Of tens of thousands of clones in the sample, roughly 90% were seen once. Sequencing input: peripheral blood. The source is a man aged 50-60 years with COVID-19, enrolled during active disease.

This chain uses TRBV5-1 with TRBJ1-1; D unclear. The CDR3 consists of 12 residues. The germline V gene encodes CDR1 SGHRS and CDR2 YFSETQ. Trimming stripped 1 base from V and 11 bases from J, with 12 bases between. The CDR3: CASSLTAGEAFF. The DNA of the CDR3 is TGCGCCAGCAGCTTGACGGCGGGAGAGGCTTTCTTT.

This chain links TRBV5-6 with TRBJ2-7; TRBD1 agrees at 8 bases. The CDR3 covers 11 residues. V gave up 4 bases and J gave up 11 bases; unmatched junction bases: 5. Per the germline V gene, CDR1 is SGHDT and CDR2 is YYEEEE. This chain's CDR3 is CASSTRDRKYF. CDR3 coding DNA: TGTGCCAGCAGCACCCGGGACAGGAAGTACTTC.

The V call is TRBV1, the J call TRBJ1-4; TRBD1, as called in the table, went unchecked against the DNA. TRBV1 is shown as a pseudogene. The CDR3 sequence is 17 residues long. CDR3 bases: TGCACCAGCAGCCCCCGGGACAGGGGGAGGTCTGATGAAAAACTGTTTTTT. Translation gives CTSSPRDRGRSDEKLFF.

The J gene is TRBJ1-6, the V gene TRBV28; D is unresolved. CDR1 is MDHEN, CDR2 SYDVKM, per germline. This CDR3 has 17 residues. With 4 bases removed from V and 1 base from J, the gap between germline ends came to 14 bases. Written as DNA, the CDR3 is TGTGCCAGCAGTTCCGCCTCGGAGTCGTCCTATAATTCACCCCTCCACTTT. This codes for CASSSASESSYNSPLHF. Combining the CDR3 with reference TRBV28 and TRBJ1-6 gives the whole variable domain DVKVTQSSRYLVKRTGEKVFLECVQDMDHENMFWYRQDPGLGLRLIYFSYDVKMKEKGDIPEGYSVSREKKERFSLILESASTNQTSMYLCASSSASESSYNSPLHFGNGTRLTVT.

The V gene is TRBV19, the J gene TRBJ2-3; 12 bases align to TRBD2. This CDR3 is built from 16 residues. Trimming took 3 bases from V and 8 from J; bases not matched to a gene: 9. Germline loops: CDR1 LNHDA, CDR2 SQIVND (reference sequence). In DNA form, the CDR3 reads TGTGCCAGTAGTATGACGATTACTAGCGGGGGGACTACGCAGTATTTT. This gives the protein CASSMTITSGGTTQYF.

V is TRBV6-1 and J is TRBJ1-5; maybe TRBD1 (6 bases). Trimming left V 0 bases short and J 5 bases short, with 11 bases between. CDR3 size: 15 residues. Germline assignment: CDR1 MNHNS and CDR2 SASEGT. The CDR3 region has the DNA TGTGCCAGCAGTGAAGCGACAGGCCTTGATCAGCCCCAGCATTTT. Its protein is CASSEATGLDQPQHF.

The chain combines TRBV2 with TRBJ1-2, with D perhaps matching TRBD1 (5 bases). This CDR3 has 13 amino acids. Germline CDR1 is SNHLY and CDR2 is FYNNEI. Trimming cost V 6 bases and J 7 bases, with 15 bases left between them. This chain's CDR3 is CASSPVGGSGYTF. As DNA, the CDR3 is TGTGCCAGCAGCCCTGTGGGGGGAAGTGGCTACACCTTC.

The gene calls are TRBV2 and TRBJ2-7, with D perhaps TRBD1 (5 bases). Germline CDR1 is SNHLY and CDR2 is FYNNEI. Trimming pared 6 bases from V and 2 bases from J, leaving 14 bases between. The CDR3 sequence is 14 residues long. The CDR3 DNA reads as TGTGCCAGCAGGCAATCAGGGTTAACCTACGAGCAGTACTTC. Translating gives CASRQSGLTYEQYF.

The V call is TRBV6-2 or TRBV6-3, the J call TRBJ1-2; TRBD1 is a possible D gene (6 bases). Trimming pared 6 bases from V and 5 bases from J, leaving 13 bases between. Germline V gives CDR1 MNHEY, CDR2 SVGEGT. The CDR3 sequence is 13 residues long. The CDR3 here is CASSYRTEYGYTF. The CDR3 DNA sequence: TGTGCCAGCAGCTATCGGACAGAATATGGCTACACCTTC.

This chain uses TRBV5-4 with TRBJ2-7; 7 nucleotides align to TRBD1. The germline CDR1 and CDR2 sequences are SGHNT and YYREEE (reference sequence). Trimming removed 1 base from V and 3 bases from J; junction bases left unmatched: 4. The CDR3 is 14 amino acids. CDR3 nucleotides: TGTGCCAGCAGCTTGTCCAGGGGGATCTACGAGCAGTACTTC. Its translation is CASSLSRGIYEQYF.

This chain uses TRBV12-5 with TRBJ2-1; D is possibly TRBD2 (5 bases). The ends were cut back, 2 bases at V and 6 bases at J, with 14 bases in the middle. Per germline, CDR1 LGHNT and CDR2 FRNRAP. This CDR3 has 15 amino acids. The CDR3 region has the DNA TGTGCTAGTGGTTTGCACCGGGGTAGGAGCAATGAGCAGTTCTTC. It is translated as CASGLHRGRSNEQFF.

The genes are TRBV28 and TRBJ2-7; 10 bases align to TRBD2. This CDR3 is built from 15 residues. The V gene's germline CDR1 is MDHEN and CDR2 SYDVKM. Trimming at V came to 4 bases and at J to 3 bases, leaving 6 bases not matched to a gene. The DNA for the CDR3 is TGTGCCAGCAGTTATGGGACTAGCGCTTACTACGAGCAGTACTTC. Protein: CASSYGTSAYYEQYF.

The genes are TRBV2 and TRBJ1-2; a weak D match, TRBD1 (6 bases). Germline V lookup: CDR1 SNHLY, CDR2 FYNNEI. Trimming shortened V by 5 bases and J by 0 bases, and 7 bases separated the two germline ends. There are 13 residues in the CDR3. The CDR3 loop reads CASSTGPNYGYTF. CDR3 DNA sequence: TGTGCCAGCAGTACAGGGCCTAACTATGGCTACACCTTC.

The gene calls are TRBV4-1 and TRBJ2-1, with TRBD2 matching 9 bases. Germline V gene data show CDR1 as MGHRA and CDR2 as YSYEKL. The V and J ends lost 2 bases and 5 bases, in that order; junction bases with no gene match: 4. This CDR3 has 15 amino acids. The CDR3 coding sequence is TGCGCCAGCAGCCAACTAGCGGGACAGAACAATGAGCAGTTCTTC. It is translated as CASSQLAGQNNEQFF.

The chain joins TRBV18 to TRBJ1-1; the D gene is possibly TRBD1 (6 bases). Deletions cut 6 bases from V and 0 bases from J, with 17 bases between. The CDR3 spans 16 residues. Germline CDR1 reads KGHSH; CDR2 reads LQKENI. In DNA form, the CDR3 reads TGTGCCAGCTCCCCCCGCGGGGGGCGGGTGAACACTGAAGCTTTCTTT. Amino acid sequence: CASSPRGGRVNTEAFF.

The V and J genes are TRBV18 and TRBJ1-5; 7 positions match TRBD1. There are 16 residues in the CDR3. The ends lost 2 bases at V and 0 bases at J; junction bases unmatched: 4. Per the germline V gene, CDR1 is KGHSH and CDR2 is LQKENI. The CDR3: CASSPTGQDSNQPQHF. The CDR3, as DNA: TGTGCCAGCTCACCAACTGGACAGGATAGCAATCAGCCCCAGCATTTT.

The chain links TRBV30 to TRBJ2-6; the match to TRBD1 covers 8 bases. Germline CDR1 GTSNPN, CDR2 SVGIG (reference sequence). The CDR3 spans 17 residues. V was pared by 0 bases and J by 4 bases, with 8 bases of the junction left unmatched. The CDR3 nucleotides read TGTGCCTGGAGTGTATTCGGACAGGGTACCGGGGCCAACGTCCTGACTTTC. Its translation is CAWSVFGQGTGANVLTF.

The chain joins TRBV13 to TRBJ2-3; D is possibly TRBD2 (6 bases). V was cut by 4 bases and J by 3 bases, with 23 bases left in between. CDR1 is PRHDT and CDR2 is FYEKMQ in the germline V gene (reference sequence). CDR3 size: 18 residues. The CDR3 region has the DNA TGTGCCAGCAGCTCTAAAGAAAGAGCGGGTCTTGGGACAGATACGCAGTATTTT. This encodes CASSSKERAGLGTDTQYF.

The rearrangement links TRBV10-3 to TRBJ2-7; 10 bases agree with TRBD1. V dropped 8 bases and J dropped 3; count of bases not matched to a gene: 10. Germline CDR1 and CDR2: ENHRY and SYGVKD. The CDR3 sequence is 15 residues long. As DNA, the CDR3 is TGTGCCATCTCCGGGACAGGGGAGGGGTACTACGAGCAGTACTTC. Protein: CAISGTGEGYYEQYF.

This sequence joins TRBV21-1 and TRBJ1-1. TRBV21-1 is marked as a pseudogene. The CDR3 is 13 amino acids. Here the CDR3 reads CASSTWRYTEAFF. Here the CDR3 DNA reads TGTGCCAGCAGCACTTGGAGGTACACTGAAGCTTTCTTT.